The 8 T cell receptor beta chains given below trace back to one sample, sequenced in a study of T cell responses to AZD1222 COVID-19 vaccine (dated by TCRdb to the early 2020s). The library relied on the immunoSEQ multiplex PCR assay. TCRdb holds this immuneACCESS table with in-frame rearrangements only. Some clones are missing; in checked studies, unresolved V genes explain under half, and the rest has no known cause. The sample table records roughly 140,000 clones; 90% to 95% of these occur just once. The ten largest clones take up less than 1.6% of the sample. The meaning of the sample's time point label: about 28 days (+/-7) after the second vaccine dose. Source: peripheral blood, taken 28 days after the second AZD1222 dose. Every receptor here comes from an adult who received the AZD1222 COVID-19 vaccine.

This chain links TRBV5-1 with TRBJ2-7, with D possibly matching TRBD1 (5 bases). V lost 3 bases and J 5 bases, leaving 15 bases between the germline ends. The CDR3 has 14 amino acids. Germline-derived CDR1 and CDR2 are SGHRS and YFSETQ. The CDR3, as DNA: TGCGCCAGCAGCTCGCAGGGTGCCCGAGACGAGCAGTACTTC. Amino acids: CASSSQGARDEQYF. The full variable domain, rest sourced from reference TRBV5-1 and TRBJ2-7, is KAGVTQTPRYLIKTRGQQVTLSCSPISGHRSVSWYQQTPGQGLQFLFEYFSETQRNKGNFPGRFSGRQFSNSRSEMNVSTLELGDSALYLCASSSQGARDEQYFGPGTRLTVT.

The chain is built from TRBV19 and TRBJ1-4, with 7 bases lining up with TRBD1. Germline V gene lookup returns CDR1 LNHDA and CDR2 SQIVND (reference sequence). The CDR3 consists of 14 residues. V trimming: 5 bases; J trimming: 7 bases; junction bases outside the gene matches: 7. In DNA, the CDR3 is TGTGCCAGTAGTTTCCGGGACAGCTTTGAAAAACTGTTTTTT. Encoded protein: CASSFRDSFEKLFF.

The chain uses TRBV18 and TRBJ1-2; 7 bases map to TRBD1. Germline CDR1 KGHSH, CDR2 LQKENI. V lost 1 base, J lost 4 bases, and 9 bases stayed unmatched. The CDR3 extends over 16 amino acids. CDR3 bases: TGTGCCAGCTCACCACTTGACCGGGACAGCCTCTATGGCTACACCTTC. The encoded protein is CASSPLDRDSLYGYTF. Using reference TRBV18 and TRBJ1-2 for the parts outside the CDR3, the full variable domain is NAGVMQNPRHLVRRRGQEARLRCSPMKGHSHVYWYRQLPEEGLKFMVYLQKENIIDESGMPKERFSAEFPKEGPSILRIQQVVRGDSAAYFCASSPLDRDSLYGYTFGSGTRLTVV.

The J gene is TRBJ1-2, the V gene TRBV18; D unclear. There are 15 residues in the CDR3. V shed 0 bases and J shed 4 bases, with 12 bases lying between them. Germline CDR1 reads KGHSH; CDR2 reads LQKENI. CDR3 nucleotide sequence: TGTGCCAGCTCACCACCGTTACAGACTCCCTATGGCTACACCTTC. This codes for CASSPPLQTPYGYTF.

This CDR3 reads CASSLGTDRYGYTF. CDR3 nucleotides: TGTGCCAGCAGCCTCGGGACTGACCGCTATGGCTACACCTTC. This rearrangement joins TRBV6-5 to TRBJ1-2, with D maybe TRBD1 (5 bases). The CDR3 is 14 residues long. V lost 6 bases to trimming and J lost 4 bases, with 15 bases between them. Germline values: CDR1 MNHEY, CDR2 SVGAGI.

CDR3 region: CASSLDTLEQYF. In DNA, the CDR3 is TGTGCCAGCAGCTTGGATACTTTGGAGCAGTACTTC. This rearrangement joins TRBV5-4 to TRBJ2-7, with no clear D. Germline-derived CDR1 and CDR2 are SGHNT and YYREEE (reference sequence). Trimming removed 0 bases at V and 7 bases at J, with 8 bases between. This CDR3 has 12 amino acids.

The chain has TRBV18 and TRBJ2-7; no definite D call. The CDR3 is 13 residues long. Germline V CDR1 and CDR2: KGHSH, LQKENI. The V end was cut by 1 base, the J end by 3 bases, with 7 bases between. For the CDR3, the DNA is TGTGCCAGCTCACCACTATCGGGCTACGAGCAGTACTTC. It yields the protein CASSPLSGYEQYF.

This chain joins TRBV28 and TRBJ1-1; D not resolved. The length of the CDR3 is 11 residues. The ends were cut back, 2 bases at V and 6 bases at J, with 4 bases in the middle. The germline V gene encodes CDR1 MDHEN and CDR2 SYDVKM. Written as DNA, the CDR3 is TGTGCCAGCAGTTTAGTTTCTGAAGCTTTCTTT. The encoded protein is CASSLVSEAFF.